These 20 T cell receptor beta chains originate from one sample sequenced in a study of OX40 agonist ivuxolimab in advanced cancers. Some clones are missing from TCRdb's copy, which holds only in-frame ones; the method was immunoSEQ multiplex PCR. The sample records 55,000 to 80,000 clones, more than 75% being singletons. The sequencing used CD4+ or CD8+ T cells sorted from blood, collected in a trial of the OX40 agonist ivuxolimab. The receptors shown here come from an adult with an advanced solid tumor such as melanoma, head and neck, liver or kidney cancer.

The chain couples TRBV19 to TRBJ2-3; D might be TRBD2 (5 bases). The CDR3 runs 16 residues. CDR1 and CDR2 (germline): LNHDA, SQIVND (reference sequence). The V gene lost 7 bases and the J gene lost 1 base, with 18 bases spanning the gap. The CDR3 nucleotides are TGTGCCAGTACCTTTACCCCGGGGTGGGGCACAGATACGCAGTATTTT. Translation gives CASTFTPGWGTDTQYF.

The chain's CDR3 is CASHPQGQYGYTF. The CDR3 region has the DNA TGTGCCAGCCACCCCCAGGGTCAGTATGGCTACACCTTC. The chain couples TRBV5-6 to TRBJ1-2; perhaps TRBD1 as D (5 bases). V dropped 7 bases and J dropped 5 bases, with 15 bases sitting between them. The CDR3 is made up of 13 amino acids. Germline CDR1 reads SGHDT; CDR2 reads YYEEEE.

This clone was observed once. The chain joins TRBV6-6 to TRBJ1-1; TRBD1 aligns across 7 bases. This CDR3 is 13 amino acids long. V lost 6 bases, J lost 4 bases, and 5 bases stayed unmatched. Germline V lookup: CDR1 MNHNY, CDR2 SVGAGI (reference sequence). CDR3 amino acids: CASRRQGSTEAFF. In DNA form, the CDR3 reads TGTGCCAGCAGGCGACAGGGAAGCACTGAAGCTTTCTTT.

This chain joins TRBV4-3 and TRBJ1-4; D is ambiguous. Germline V CDR1 and CDR2: LGHNA, YSLEER. The CDR3 is made up of 13 amino acids. Trimming took off 10 bases at V and 0 bases at J, with 9 bases between the two ends. The chain's CDR3 is CATGLTTNEKLFF. The CDR3 bases are TGCGCCACCGGGTTAACAACTAATGAAAAACTGTTTTTT.

This clone was observed once. The rearrangement joins TRBV4-1 to TRBJ2-5, with a tentative D call TRBD2 (6 bases). Deletions cut 2 bases from V and 5 bases from J, with 12 bases between. The CDR3 contains 14 residues. The germline CDR1 and CDR2 sequences are MGHRA and YSYEKL. CDR3 sequence: CASSQTAGWETQYF. CDR3 coding DNA: TGCGCCAGCAGCCAAACGGCGGGATGGGAGACCCAGTACTTC.

J is TRBJ2-7 and V is TRBV2; D not resolved. V was clipped by 7 bases and J by 2 bases, with 15 bases between them. The CDR3 runs to 14 residues. Germline CDR1 and CDR2: SNHLY and FYNNEI. CDR3 sequence (DNA): TGTGCCAGCAAATCGCAAGATTTGACCTACGAGCAGTACTTC. It specifies CASKSQDLTYEQYF.

The chain joins TRBV7-3 to TRBJ2-5; 13 nucleotides align to TRBD2. Per the germline V gene, CDR1 is SGHTA and CDR2 is FQGTGA. CDR3 size: 16 residues. J gave up 2 bases and V 5 bases, and 5 bases lay outside the gene matches. The CDR3 loop is CASSKGTSGAQETQYF. The DNA for the CDR3 is TGTGCCAGCAGCAAAGGGACTAGCGGGGCTCAAGAGACCCAGTACTTC. The full variable domain, in which reference TRBV7-3 and TRBJ2-5 provide the parts outside the CDR3, is GAGVSQTPSNKVTEKGKYVELRCDPISGHTALYWYRQSLGQGPEFLIYFQGTGAADDSGLPNDRFFAVRPEGSVSTLKIQRTERGDSAVYLCASSKGTSGAQETQYFGPGTRLLVL.

The V and J genes are TRBV5-1 and TRBJ1-3; 11 bases align to TRBD1. The CDR3 runs 14 residues. The germline V gene encodes CDR1 SGHRS and CDR2 YFSETQ. The V gene end was trimmed by 4 bases and the J gene end by 6 bases; junction bases not matched to a gene: 3. The CDR3 bases are TGCGCCAGCAGCGAGGGACAGGGGGAAAACACCATATATTTT. It translates to CASSEGQGENTIYF.

The V and J genes are TRBV4-2 and TRBJ2-5, with D perhaps matching TRBD2 (7 bases). CDR3 length: 17 residues. V was pared by 1 base and J by 2 bases, with 17 bases between. Germline values: CDR1 LGHNA, CDR2 YNFKEQ. CDR3 sequence reads: CASSQGASGGRQETQYF. The CDR3 DNA sequence: TGTGCCAGCAGCCAAGGGGCGTCGGGGGGCAGACAAGAGACCCAGTACTTC.

This chain connects TRBV28 to TRBJ2-5; 10 bases align to TRBD1. The CDR3 runs to 15 residues. J gave up 0 bases and V 4 bases, and 2 bases lay outside the gene matches. CDR1 is MDHEN, CDR2 SYDVKM, per germline. This CDR3 is CASSWGQGYQETQYF. The CDR3 DNA reads as TGTGCCAGCAGTTGGGGACAGGGGTACCAAGAGACCCAGTACTTC.

This chain uses TRBV4-1 with TRBJ1-2, with TRBD1 as a possible D gene (6 bases). The CDR3 runs to 16 residues. Trimming pared 0 bases from V and 7 bases from J, leaving 18 bases between. Per germline, CDR1 MGHRA and CDR2 YSYEKL. The CDR3 DNA sequence: TGCGCCAGCAGCCAAGAACCGTGGGGGCAATGGAGTGGCTACACCTTC. This codes for CASSQEPWGQWSGYTF.

This clone was recorded a few times. The rearrangement links TRBV11-1 to TRBJ2-2; no clear D gene. The CDR3 has 14 amino acids. V dropped 6 bases and J dropped 4 bases, with 12 bases sitting between them. CDR1 and CDR2 (germline): SGHAT, FQDESV (reference sequence). The CDR3 sequence is CASRDIAGTGELFF. For the CDR3, the DNA is TGTGCCAGCAGAGATATAGCCGGCACCGGGGAGCTGTTTTTT.

This clone was detected only once. The V gene is TRBV30, the J gene TRBJ2-3; D perhaps matches TRBD1 (6 bases). There are 12 residues in the CDR3. V lost 8 bases to trimming and J lost 5 bases, with 14 bases between them. The germline gives CDR1 GTSNPN, CDR2 SVGIG (reference sequence). CDR3 sequence (DNA): TGTGCCGGGAAAAGGACAGAAGATACGCAGTATTTT. Translated, it gives CAGKRTEDTQYF. The full variable domain, its missing parts supplied by reference TRBV30 and TRBJ2-3, is SQTIHQWPATLVQPVGSPLSLECTVEGTSNPNLYWYRQAAGRGLQLLFYSVGIGQISSEVPQNLSASRPQDRQFILSSKKLLLSDSGFYLCAGKRTEDTQYFGPGTRLTVL.

The chain carries TRBV27 and TRBJ2-5; TRBD1 might be the D (5 bases). Trimming removed 4 bases from V and 2 bases from J, with 8 bases in between. The CDR3 is 13 residues long. Germline CDR1 MNHEY, CDR2 SMNVEV (reference sequence). The CDR3 is CASSSTGQETQYF. CDR3 coding DNA: TGTGCCAGCAGTTCCACAGGTCAAGAGACCCAGTACTTC.

The chain employs TRBV7-2 and TRBJ2-2; 9 bases are a match to TRBD2. The V segment lost 5 bases and the J segment 0 bases; nucleotides outside the gene matches: 4. Germline CDR1 and CDR2: SGHTA and FQGNSA. This CDR3 spans 16 amino acids. CDR3 coding DNA: TGTGCCAGCAGCAAAGCGGGGGGTTCGAACACCGGGGAGCTGTTTTTT. Protein: CASSKAGGSNTGELFF.

V usage is TRBV7-9 and J usage is TRBJ1-2, with D perhaps TRBD1 (5 bases). The germline V gene encodes CDR1 SEHNR and CDR2 FQNEAQ (reference sequence). This CDR3 spans 13 amino acids. Trimming took off 5 bases at V and 5 bases at J, with 12 bases between the two ends. The CDR3 DNA follows: TGTGCCAGCAGCCCGGACATGATGTATGGCTACACCTTC. The encoded protein is CASSPDMMYGYTF.

In the case of this clone: Other nucleotide sequences in the sample specify the same CDR3. The CDR3 protein is CAWSVKGVQPQHF. CDR3 nucleotide sequence: TGTGCCTGGAGTGTAAAAGGTGTCCAGCCCCAGCATTTT. The chain couples TRBV30 to TRBJ1-5; D is undetermined. The V and J ends lost 0 bases and 7 bases respectively, with 10 bases between them. The CDR3 sequence is 13 residues long. The germline V gene has CDR1 GTSNPN and CDR2 SVGIG (reference sequence).

The chain couples TRBV19 to TRBJ1-1, with a weak D call TRBD1 (5 bases). This CDR3 region has 13 residues. Germline CDR1 and CDR2: LNHDA and SQIVND (reference sequence). With 6 bases removed from V and 10 bases from J, the gap between germline ends came to 18 bases. CDR3 residues: CASSSGTSQGAFF. The CDR3 DNA sequence: TGTGCCAGTAGCTCAGGGACGTCCCAGGGAGCTTTCTTT.

The V gene is TRBV30, the J gene TRBJ2-2, with no clear D. Trimming removed 3 bases at V and 9 bases at J, with 8 bases between. Germline V gene sequence: CDR1 GTSNPN, CDR2 SVGIG (reference sequence). The CDR3 covers 11 residues. The CDR3 spells CAWRAPRELFF. In nucleotides, the CDR3 is TGTGCCTGGAGGGCCCCTCGGGAGCTGTTTTTT.

The sample holds one count of this clone. The chain links TRBV18 to TRBJ2-5; D ambiguous. This CDR3 is built from 14 residues. Trimming took 0 bases from V and 2 from J, leaving 7 bases between them. Germline assignment: CDR1 KGHSH and CDR2 LQKENI. CDR3 protein: CASSPPNGQETQYF. The CDR3 DNA follows: TGTGCCAGCTCACCACCGAACGGACAAGAGACCCAGTACTTC.